The sequence of this T cell receptor (beta chain) was determined in a study of cytomegalovirus exposure and HLA in healthy donors. Study-wide results and limits: Productive rates of about 90% or about 30% were seen for most TCR beta V segments in an earlier analysis. Rates of TCR association differed by HLA locus in a later analysis, with DRB1 highest and HLA-C lowest.

This PCR relied on a set of 60 Vbeta primers and 13 Jbeta primers. TCRdb's copy holds only in-frame clones and misses some; the assay was immunoSEQ multiplex PCR. The sample lists 100,000 to 150,000 clones, 17% seen once, with roughly 2.7% in the top ten. The V and J ends lost 0 bases and 1 base, in that order; junction bases with no gene match: 9. Germline assignment: CDR1 SGHRS and CDR2 YFSETQ. The CDR3 is 17 residues long. This clone was seen only a few times. Its antigen is undetermined. The sample taken for sequencing was PBMCs. This chain joins TRBV5-1 and TRBJ2-7, with TRBD2 identical over 8 bases. This receptor was identified in a female donor in good health and CMV-seropositive. The CDR3 DNA follows: TGCGCCAGCAGCTTGGTTTGGGATAGCGGGAATTCCTACGAGCAGTACTTC. Its protein is CASSLVWDSGNSYEQYF.